This T cell receptor beta chain was identified during a study of glioma-infiltrating T cells after dendritic cell vaccination. Documented time point: after dendritic cell vaccination, including at tumor progression/relapse. Clones were read by immunoSEQ multiplex PCR, and TCRdb kept only the in-frame ones, dropping some. This sample has tens of thousands of clones, with roughly 87% found just once. Looked up from germline, CDR1 is SGHNT and CDR2 is YENEEA. The CDR3 totals 11 residues. The ends were cut back, 5 bases at V and 8 bases at J, with 9 bases in the middle. The sequence came from a human donor with glioblastoma. The specimen was blood, collected after dendritic cell vaccination. The rearrangement joins TRBV11-3 to TRBJ1-2; D might be TRBD1 (6 bases). The CDR3, as DNA: TGTGCCAGCAGCCTCAGGGGCGGCTACACCTTC. It encodes CASSLRGGYTF.